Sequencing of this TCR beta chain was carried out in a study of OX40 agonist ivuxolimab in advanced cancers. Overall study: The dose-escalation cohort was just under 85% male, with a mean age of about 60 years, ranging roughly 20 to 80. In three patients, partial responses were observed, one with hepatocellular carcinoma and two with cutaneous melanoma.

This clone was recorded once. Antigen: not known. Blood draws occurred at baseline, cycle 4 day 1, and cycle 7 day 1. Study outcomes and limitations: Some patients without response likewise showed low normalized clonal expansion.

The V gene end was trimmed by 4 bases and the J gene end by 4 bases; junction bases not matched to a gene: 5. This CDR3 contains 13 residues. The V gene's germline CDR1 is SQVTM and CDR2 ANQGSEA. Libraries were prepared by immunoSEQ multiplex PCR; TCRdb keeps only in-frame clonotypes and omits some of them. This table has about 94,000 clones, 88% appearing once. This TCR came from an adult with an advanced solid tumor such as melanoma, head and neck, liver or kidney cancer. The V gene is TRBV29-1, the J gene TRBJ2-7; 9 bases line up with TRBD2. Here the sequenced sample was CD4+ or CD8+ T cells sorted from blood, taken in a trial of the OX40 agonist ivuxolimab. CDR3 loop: CSVGAGGWYEQYF. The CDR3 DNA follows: TGCAGCGTTGGCGCGGGGGGGTGGTACGAGCAGTACTTC.